One and the same sample provided the 17 T cell receptor beta chains below, sequenced in a study of shared clonotypes between healthy human individuals. Data came from immunoSEQ multiplex PCR; TCRdb stores just in-frame clones and leaves some out. Counted here are just over 2,000,000 clones, 85% to 95% occurring once; the ten biggest clones make up 0.1% to 0.15%. The sequencing input was naive CD4+ T cells sorted from blood. The subset denotes: CD45RA+ positively selected. These receptors all stem from a man aged 18 to 35 in good health.

This clone was counted a single time. The genes are TRBV15 and TRBJ2-7; possible D gene TRBD1, 6 bases. Trimming pared 0 bases from V and 3 bases from J, leaving 15 bases between. Germline lookup yields CDR1 LNHNV and CDR2 YYDKDF (reference sequence). This CDR3 is built from 16 residues. The chain's CDR3 is CATSRDLGDRYYEQYF. CDR3 nucleotides: TGTGCCACCAGCAGAGATTTGGGTGACAGGTACTACGAGCAGTACTTC.

The chain links TRBV10-3 to TRBJ1-5; TRBD1 is a possible D gene (5 bases). Looked up from germline, CDR1 is ENHRY and CDR2 is SYGVKD. V lost 7 bases and J 0 bases, leaving 7 bases between the germline ends. This CDR3 contains 13 residues. The CDR3 DNA reads TGTGCCATCACCGGGGCTAGCAATCAGCCCCAGCATTTT. Protein product: CAITGASNQPQHF.

The J gene is TRBJ1-6, the V gene TRBV5-4; tentative D call: TRBD1 (6 bases). In germline, CDR1 is SGHNT, CDR2 YYREEE (reference sequence). CDR3 length: 14 residues. Trimming removed 5 bases from V and 8 bases from J, with 14 bases in between. CDR3 sequence (DNA): TGTGCCAGCAGACCGGAGGGGGGACATTCACCCCTCCACTTT. Its translation is CASRPEGGHSPLHF.

This rearrangement joins TRBV5-1 to TRBJ1-4; D not resolved. V lost 0 bases and J 0 bases, leaving 6 bases between the germline ends. The germline V gene has CDR1 SGHRS and CDR2 YFSETQ. This CDR3 spans 15 amino acids. CDR3 in amino acids: CASSLDLATNEKLFF. The CDR3, as DNA: TGCGCCAGCAGCTTGGATCTTGCAACTAATGAAAAACTGTTTTTT.

This chain uses TRBV5-1 with TRBJ2-1; TRBD2 aligns across 7 bases. The CDR3 contains 15 residues. Germline trimming cut 4 bases from V and 8 bases from J; bases unmatched to any gene: 12. Germline-derived CDR1 and CDR2 are SGHRS and YFSETQ. DNA for the CDR3: TGCGCCAGCAGCCCTCGGGGAGCGGGGTCTGATGAGCAGTTCTTC. It yields the protein CASSPRGAGSDEQFF.

This chain uses TRBV5-1 with TRBJ1-2; tentative D call: TRBD1 (6 bases). V was cut by 2 bases and J by 8 bases, with 13 bases left in between. Per the germline V gene, CDR1 is SGHRS and CDR2 is YFSETQ. The CDR3 spans 13 residues. CDR3 sequence: CASSLGQPQGYTF. As DNA, the CDR3 is TGCGCCAGCAGCTTAGGACAGCCCCAAGGCTACACCTTC.

The genes are TRBV6-6 and TRBJ1-5, with 7 bases that match TRBD1. CDR1 is MNHNY and CDR2 is SVGAGI in the germline V gene (reference sequence). V shed 10 bases and J 3 bases; nucleotides not matched to a gene: 6. The CDR3 has 13 amino acids. The CDR3 spells CATWDSNNQPQHF. CDR3 nucleotides: TGTGCCACCTGGGACAGTAACAATCAGCCCCAGCATTTT.

About this clone: Distinct nucleotide sequences in the sample also encode this CDR3. The chain carries TRBV6-5 and TRBJ2-7; TRBD2 matches at 9 bases. Germline V CDR1 and CDR2: MNHEY, SVGAGI. This CDR3 is built from 14 residues. J was trimmed by 5 bases and V by 0 bases; bases with no gene match: 2. The CDR3 sequence: CASSYSSGGNEQYF. The CDR3 bases are TGTGCCAGCAGTTACTCTAGCGGGGGCAACGAGCAGTACTTC.

This clone was seen just once. This chain joins TRBV6-1 and TRBJ2-7; no definite D call. Trimming took off 3 bases at V and 4 bases at J, with 7 bases between the two ends. The germline V gene encodes CDR1 MNHNS and CDR2 SASEGT. The length of the CDR3 is 12 residues. In DNA form, the CDR3 reads TGTGCCAGCAGTGACGCGCGGTACGAGCAGTACTTC. Protein product: CASSDARYEQYF.

DNA of the CDR3: TGTGCCAGCAGCTTGGCTCTAGGTTACTCTGGAAACACCATATATTTT. This gives the protein CASSLALGYSGNTIYF. J is TRBJ1-3 and V is TRBV5-6, with D hard to call. CDR3 length: 16 residues. V was clipped by 0 bases and J by 0 bases, with 10 bases between them. Germline CDR1 reads SGHDT; CDR2 reads YYEEEE.

The J gene is TRBJ1-5, the V gene TRBV2, with 8 bases fitting TRBD1. J gave up 9 bases and V 6 bases, and 10 bases lay outside the gene matches. From germline, CDR1 is SNHLY and CDR2 FYNNEI. There are 14 residues in the CDR3. Here the CDR3 reads CASRGQDGVGPQHF. CDR3 sequence (DNA): TGTGCCAGCAGGGGACAGGACGGCGTTGGGCCCCAGCATTTT. Filled out from reference TRBV2 and TRBJ1-5, the complete variable domain reads EPEVTQTPSHQVTQMGQEVILRCVPISNHLYFYWYRQILGQKVEFLVSFYNNEISEKSEIFDDQFSVERPDGSNFTLKIRSTKLEDSAMYFCASRGQDGVGPQHFGDGTRLSIL.

The chain joins TRBV11-3 to TRBJ1-6, with 8 bases identical to TRBD1. This CDR3 has 19 residues. Germline assignment: CDR1 SGHNT and CDR2 YENEEA. The J segment lost 1 base and the V segment lost 5 bases, leaving 13 bases of the junction unmatched. This CDR3 is CASSPPPDREVSYNSPLHF. In DNA form, the CDR3 reads TGTGCCAGCAGCCCACCACCGGACAGGGAAGTGTCCTATAATTCACCCCTCCACTTT.

J is TRBJ2-1 and V is TRBV9; D might be TRBD2 (6 bases). Trimming took off 3 bases at V and 4 bases at J, with 11 bases between the two ends. The CDR3 is made up of 14 amino acids. CDR1 and CDR2 (germline): SGDLS, YYNGEE. CDR3 residues: CASSAQGGYNEQFF. Written as DNA, the CDR3 is TGTGCCAGCAGCGCACAAGGAGGGTACAATGAGCAGTTCTTC. Using reference TRBV9 and TRBJ2-1 for the parts outside the CDR3, the full variable domain is DSGVTQTPKHLITATGQRVTLRCSPRSGDLSVYWYQQSLDQGLQFLIQYYNGEERAKGNILERFSAQQFPDLHSELNLSSLELGDSALYFCASSAQGGYNEQFFGPGTRLTVL.

This clone has only one observation. This chain joins TRBV10-3 and TRBJ2-7; a weak D match, TRBD2 (6 bases). Germline loops: CDR1 ENHRY, CDR2 SYGVKD. Trimming stripped 6 bases from V and 1 base from J, with 13 bases between. This CDR3 comprises 14 residues. The CDR3 DNA reads as TGTGCCATCAGCACCGGGACTGGTTCCTACGAGCAGTACTTC. Amino acid sequence: CAISTGTGSYEQYF.

This chain uses TRBV30 with TRBJ1-2, with D perhaps TRBD1 (5 bases). CDR1 and CDR2 from the germline V gene are GTSNPN and SVGIG (reference sequence). The V end lost 1 base, the J end lost 8 bases, and 14 bases lay between the germline ends. This CDR3 contains 13 residues. The CDR3 DNA sequence: TGTGCCTGGAGTGGAGAGGGGCAGGGAGGCTACACCTTC. Its protein is CAWSGEGQGGYTF.

The CDR3 spells CASSIEPNTGELFF. Written as DNA, the CDR3 is TGTGCCAGTAGTATCGAACCGAACACCGGGGAGCTGTTTTTT. This chain joins TRBV19 and TRBJ2-2, with D unresolved. CDR1 is LNHDA and CDR2 is SQIVND in the germline V gene (reference sequence). This CDR3 has 14 amino acids. Trimming took off 3 bases at V and 0 bases at J, with 5 bases between the two ends.

The J gene is TRBJ1-6, the V gene TRBV7-2; D is ambiguous. Looked up from germline, CDR1 is SGHTA and CDR2 is FQGNSA. With 6 bases removed from V and 3 bases from J, the gap between germline ends came to 12 bases. The CDR3 has 15 residues. CDR3 in amino acids: CASSSDGYYNSPLHF. The DNA of the CDR3 is TGTGCCAGCAGTTCCGACGGGTACTATAATTCACCCCTCCACTTT. The variable domain in full, with the rest retrieved from reference TRBV7-2 and TRBJ1-6, is GAGVSQSPSNKVTEKGKDVELRCDPISGHTALYWYRQSLGQGLEFLIYFQGNSAPDKSGLPSDRFSAERTGGSVSTLTIQRTQQEDSAVYLCASSSDGYYNSPLHFGNGTRLTVT.